This TCR beta chain was obtained from a study of Graves' ophthalmopathy and Graves' hyperthyroidism. About the study: Absence of ophthalmopathy within 18 months of follow-up defined stable hyperthyroidism.

This clonotype showed up many times. The target antigen is unknown. Germline CDR1 reads SGHTS; CDR2 reads YDEGEE. Trimming took 4 bases from V and 4 from J, leaving 18 bases between them. The length of the CDR3 is 17 residues. As the template, RNA transcripts were used to amplify TCR beta CDR3 regions. HTBI-primed first-round RT-PCR preceded second-round multiplex PCR. A single record per CDR3 protein comes from TCRdb applying MiXCR to the multiplex PCR reads. The sample lists roughly 1.1 million distinct CDR3 sequences, approximately 35% seen once, with approximately 10% in the top ten. Notes on the study in general: Clonotypes were expanded in thyroid at above 0.001 frequency, and most also appeared in blood. From stable hyperthyroidism, ophthalmopathy was separated by a 13-signature model with approximately 90% sensitivity and approximately 81% specificity.

Exclusion covered patients with other autoimmune diseases or uncontrolled infections (as well as pregnancy or lactation). The sequenced sample consisted of peripheral blood or thyroid tissue (not recorded which). The rearrangement joins TRBV5-8 to TRBJ2-6; weak D call: TRBD1 (6 bases). This receptor was identified in an adult man with Graves' hyperthyroidism. CDR3 loop: CASSPQLQGAGANVLTF. The CDR3 coding sequence is TGTGCCAGCAGCCCGCAATTACAGGGTGCAGGGGCCAACGTCCTGACTTTC.